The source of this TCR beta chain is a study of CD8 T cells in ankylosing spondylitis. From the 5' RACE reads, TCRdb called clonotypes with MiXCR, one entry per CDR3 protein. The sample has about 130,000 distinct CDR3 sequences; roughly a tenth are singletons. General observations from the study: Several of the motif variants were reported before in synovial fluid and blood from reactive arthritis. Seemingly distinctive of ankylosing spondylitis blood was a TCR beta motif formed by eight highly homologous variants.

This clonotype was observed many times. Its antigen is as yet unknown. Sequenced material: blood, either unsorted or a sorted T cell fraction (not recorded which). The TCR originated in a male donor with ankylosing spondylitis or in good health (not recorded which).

CDR3 region: CASSLALGGPNEQFF. CDR3 sequence (DNA): TGTGCCAGCAGCTTAGCGCTGGGCGGTCCCAATGAGCAGTTCTTC. The V call is TRBV7-2, the J call TRBJ2-1; D is unresolved. V was cut by 0 bases and J by 6 bases, with 12 bases left in between. CDR1 and CDR2 (germline): SGHTA, FQGNSA. CDR3 size: 15 residues.